This is a list of T cell receptor beta chains from one sample in a study of identifying expanded T cells in peripheral blood. Profiled with immunoSEQ multiplex PCR; TCRdb holds only in-frame clones, not every one. Here the sample spans under 85,000 clones, around 84% being singletons. Sequencing was performed on blood. The receptor source for this set is a person aged 18 to 75 in good health. Both conserved end residues are part of each CDR3. D genes are given only for firm matches. The listing skips clone size in some rows; elsewhere it reads once, few, many or a size class.

v_call: TRBV4-1; cdr3_length: 17; d_call: -; clone_size: -; j_call: TRBJ2-1; cdr3_nt: TGCGCCAGCAGCCAAGAAAGGCTAACGGTTCCCTACAATGAGCAGTTCTTC; cdr3_aa: CASSQERLTVPYNEQFF
v_call: TRBV5-1; cdr3_length: 15; d_call: -; clone_size: -; j_call: TRBJ2-3; cdr3_nt: TGCGCCAGCAGCTTGGTGGCTTCAAACACAGATACGCAGTATTTT; cdr3_aa: CASSLVASNTDTQYF
v_call: TRBV4-1; cdr3_length: 15; d_call: TRBD2; clone_size: once; j_call: TRBJ2-1; cdr3_nt: TGCGCCAGCAGCCCCCTCGGGGGGAGAAGAAATGAGCAGTTCTTC; cdr3_aa: CASSPLGGRRNEQFF
v_call: TRBV28; cdr3_length: 12; d_call: -; clone_size: -; j_call: TRBJ1-1; cdr3_nt: TGTGCCAGCAGTTTGATGGCGACTGAAGCTTTCTTT; cdr3_aa: CASSLMATEAFF
v_call: TRBV28; cdr3_length: 16; d_call: TRBD2; clone_size: once; j_call: TRBJ2-1; cdr3_nt: TGTGCCAGCAGTTTTAGCGGGATACTTGACTACAATGAGCAGTTCTTC; cdr3_aa: CASSFSGILDYNEQFF
v_call: TRBV4-1; cdr3_length: 20; d_call: TRBD2; clone_size: -; j_call: TRBJ2-1; cdr3_nt: TGCGCCAGCAGCCAAGAACCGGGACTAGCGGGAGAAACCCGCTACAATGAGCAGTTCTTC; cdr3_aa: CASSQEPGLAGETRYNEQFF
v_call: TRBV2; cdr3_length: 16; d_call: -; clone_size: -; j_call: TRBJ1-5; cdr3_nt: TGTGCCAGCAACATCCTGGGGCCCGCCGGGGATCAGCCCCAGCATTTT; cdr3_aa: CASNILGPAGDQPQHF
v_call: TRBV5-1; cdr3_length: 14; d_call: -; clone_size: -; j_call: TRBJ2-6; cdr3_nt: TGCGCCAGCAGCTACGAATCTGGGGCCAACGTCCTGACTTTC; cdr3_aa: CASSYESGANVLTF
v_call: TRBV7-3; cdr3_length: 16; d_call: -; clone_size: -; j_call: TRBJ2-3; cdr3_nt: TGTGCCAGCAGCACCTTCGACAGAGGGGGCACAGATACGCAGTATTTT; cdr3_aa: CASSTFDRGGTDTQYF
v_call: TRBV18; cdr3_length: 16; d_call: -; clone_size: once; j_call: TRBJ1-5; cdr3_nt: TGTGCCAGCTCACCCGCCGTCGGGTCGGACAATCAGCCCCAGCATTTT; cdr3_aa: CASSPAVGSDNQPQHF
v_call: TRBV28; cdr3_length: 17; d_call: -; clone_size: -; j_call: TRBJ2-3; cdr3_nt: TGTGCCAGCAGTTTAAACCCGGACAGAGGAAGCACAGATACGCAGTATTTT; cdr3_aa: CASSLNPDRGSTDTQYF